This T cell receptor (beta chain) was recorded in a study of cytomegalovirus exposure and HLA in healthy donors. Study outcomes and limitations: A few of the chains that were CMV-associated were confirmed in vitro to be specific for CMV antigens. As a later analysis showed, a missense DCLRE1C variant was linked to trimming of TCR beta V- and J-genes.

Both 60 Vbeta primers and 13 Jbeta primers went into the PCR. Clones were read by immunoSEQ multiplex PCR, and TCRdb kept only the in-frame ones, dropping some. This table has 150,000 to 200,000 clones, around 76% appearing once. Germline CDR1 reads LNHNV; CDR2 reads YYDKDF (reference sequence). CDR3 length: 16 residues. Trimming took off 1 base at V and 1 base at J, with 13 bases between the two ends. Comments on this clone: Antigen specificity is unknown.

The genes are TRBV15 and TRBJ1-2; D is uncertain. The sequenced sample was PBMCs. The TCR originated in a young woman in good health and CMV-seropositive. The CDR3 is CATSRGVAQGNYGYTF. CDR3 coding DNA: TGTGCCACCAGCAGAGGGGTAGCCCAAGGTAACTATGGCTACACCTTC.